This TCR beta chain was retrieved from a study of blood T cell repertoires in COVID-19. On the study more broadly: Material from acute and convalescent COVID-19 was sourced from the United States, Italy and Spain. PBMCs, B-cell-depleted T cells, or T cells were the source of the cDNA or gDNA that made up the material.

Authors' methods: Researchers report that nucleated cell counts were estimated from reference gene primer amplification. TCRdb's table, derived via immunoSEQ multiplex PCR, lists solely in-frame clones and lacks some. That table furnishes V, J and clone size, whereas the DNA furnished D and trimming. The repertoire holds 300,000 to 400,000 clones, with 85% as singletons. Sequenced input: peripheral blood. The sequence came from a human donor in a cohort sampled during active COVID-19.

CDR3 residues: CASSVELAGNTIYF. The DNA of the CDR3 is TGTGCCAGCAGCGTAGAGCTAGCTGGAAACACCATATATTTT. The chain is built from TRBV9 and TRBJ1-3; D is uncertain. In germline, CDR1 is SGDLS, CDR2 YYNGEE. This CDR3 spans 14 amino acids. Trimming pared 0 bases from V and 2 bases from J, leaving 6 bases between.